Sequencing of this TCR beta chain was carried out in a study of identical twins. Study-level results: In zero-insertion analyses, partial confounding could arise from invariant MAIT and iNKT cells. Whereas memory repertoires showed no such difference, abundant cord blood beta clonotypes carried fewer insertions.

In this sample, this clonotype turned up a few times. The antigen remains undetermined. TCRdb redid the calling of the 5' RACE reads with MiXCR, one entry per CDR3 protein. The table lists about 890,000 distinct CDR3 sequences, approximately 13% of them singletons. Donors were all healthy Caucasians. The data also belong to a second study, concerning yellow fever vaccine responses in identical twins.

The clonotype comes from a young woman in good health. The sample taken for sequencing was PBMCs.

CDR3 coding DNA: TGCGCCAGCAGCTTGGTTGCGGGGAGTCCCTACAATGAGCAGTTCTTC. Translating it yields CASSLVAGSPYNEQFF. The rearrangement uses TRBV5-1 and TRBJ2-1; D perhaps matches TRBD2 (6 bases). The CDR3 is 16 amino acids. CDR1 is SGHRS, CDR2 YFSETQ, per germline. The V and J ends lost 0 bases and 2 bases respectively, with 12 bases between them.